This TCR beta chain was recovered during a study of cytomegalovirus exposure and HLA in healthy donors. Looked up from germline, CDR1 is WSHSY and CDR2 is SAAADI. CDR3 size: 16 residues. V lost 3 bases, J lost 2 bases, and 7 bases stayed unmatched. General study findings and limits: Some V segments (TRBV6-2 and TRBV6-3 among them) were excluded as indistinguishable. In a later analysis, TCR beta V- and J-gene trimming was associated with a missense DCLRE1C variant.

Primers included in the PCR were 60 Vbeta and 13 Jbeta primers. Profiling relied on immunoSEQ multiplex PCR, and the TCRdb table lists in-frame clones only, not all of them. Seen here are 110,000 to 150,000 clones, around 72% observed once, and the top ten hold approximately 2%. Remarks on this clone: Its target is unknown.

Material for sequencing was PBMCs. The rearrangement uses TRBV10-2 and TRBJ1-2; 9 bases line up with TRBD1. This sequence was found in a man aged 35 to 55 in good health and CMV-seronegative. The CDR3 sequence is CASSDTAGTGNYGYTF. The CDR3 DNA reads TGCGCCAGCAGTGACACCGCCGGGACAGGGAACTATGGCTACACCTTC.